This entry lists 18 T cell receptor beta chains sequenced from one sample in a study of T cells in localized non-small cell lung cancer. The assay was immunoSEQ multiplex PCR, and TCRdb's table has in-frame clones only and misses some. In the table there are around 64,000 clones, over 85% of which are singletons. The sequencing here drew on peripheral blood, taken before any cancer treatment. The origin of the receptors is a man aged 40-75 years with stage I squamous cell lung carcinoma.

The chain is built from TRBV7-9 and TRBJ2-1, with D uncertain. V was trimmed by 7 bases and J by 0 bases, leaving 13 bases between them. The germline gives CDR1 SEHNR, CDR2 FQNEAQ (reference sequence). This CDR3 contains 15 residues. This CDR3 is CASNPSEGSYNEQFF. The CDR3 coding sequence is TGTGCCAGCAACCCATCAGAAGGCTCCTACAATGAGCAGTTCTTC.

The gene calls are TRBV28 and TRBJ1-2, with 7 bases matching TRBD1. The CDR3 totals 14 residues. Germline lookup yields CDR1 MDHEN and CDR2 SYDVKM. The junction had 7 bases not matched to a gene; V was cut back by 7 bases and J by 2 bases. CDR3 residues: CASTRDRLNYGYTF. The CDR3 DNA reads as TGTGCCAGCACGAGGGACAGACTGAACTATGGCTACACCTTC.

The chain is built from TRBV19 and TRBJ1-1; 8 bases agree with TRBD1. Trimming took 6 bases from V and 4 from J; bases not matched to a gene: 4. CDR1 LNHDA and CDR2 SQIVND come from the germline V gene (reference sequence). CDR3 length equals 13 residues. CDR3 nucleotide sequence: TGTGCCAGTAGCACAACAGGGGGCACTGAAGCTTTCTTT. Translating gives CASSTTGGTEAFF.

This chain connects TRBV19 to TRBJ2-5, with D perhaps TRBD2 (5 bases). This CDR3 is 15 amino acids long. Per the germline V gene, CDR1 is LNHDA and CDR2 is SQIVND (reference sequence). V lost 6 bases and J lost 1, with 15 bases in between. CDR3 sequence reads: CASSRTGITQETQYF. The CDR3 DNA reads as TGTGCCAGTAGCCGGACTGGAATTACCCAAGAGACCCAGTACTTC.

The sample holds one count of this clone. The CDR3 reads CASSEAPFSSLGANVLTF. In nucleotides, the CDR3 is TGTGCCAGCAGTGAAGCGCCCTTTTCCTCCCTTGGGGCCAACGTCCTGACTTTC. The V gene is TRBV2, the J gene TRBJ2-6; D call uncertain. CDR1 is SNHLY, CDR2 FYNNEI, per germline. The length of the CDR3 is 18 residues. V lost 0 bases and J lost 3, with 15 bases in between.

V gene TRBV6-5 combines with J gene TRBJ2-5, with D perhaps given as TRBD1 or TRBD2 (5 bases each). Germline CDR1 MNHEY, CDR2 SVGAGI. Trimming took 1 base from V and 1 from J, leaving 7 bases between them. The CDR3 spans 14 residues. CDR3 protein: CASSYLGRQETQYF. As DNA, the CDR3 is TGTGCCAGCAGTTACTTGGGACGCCAAGAGACCCAGTACTTC.

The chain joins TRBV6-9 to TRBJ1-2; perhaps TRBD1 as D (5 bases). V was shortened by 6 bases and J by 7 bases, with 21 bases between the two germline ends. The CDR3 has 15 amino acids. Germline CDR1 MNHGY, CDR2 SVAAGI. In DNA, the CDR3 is TGTGCCAGCAGCGAAGGGACCAGTGGGTGGGGTGGCTACACCTTC. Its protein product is CASSEGTSGWGGYTF.

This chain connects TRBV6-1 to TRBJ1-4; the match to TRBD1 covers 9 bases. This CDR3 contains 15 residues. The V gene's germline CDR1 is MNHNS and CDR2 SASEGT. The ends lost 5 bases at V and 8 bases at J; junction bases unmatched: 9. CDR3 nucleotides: TGTGCCAGCAGTCCACAGGGGGCTGGGAAGGAAAAACTGTTTTTT. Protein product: CASSPQGAGKEKLFF.

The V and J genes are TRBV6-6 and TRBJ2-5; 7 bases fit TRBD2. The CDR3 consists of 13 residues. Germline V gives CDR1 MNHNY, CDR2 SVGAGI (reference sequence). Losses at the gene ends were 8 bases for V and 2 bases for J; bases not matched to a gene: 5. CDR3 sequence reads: CASREAGQETQYF. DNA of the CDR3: TGTGCCAGCCGGGAGGCAGGGCAAGAGACCCAGTACTTC.

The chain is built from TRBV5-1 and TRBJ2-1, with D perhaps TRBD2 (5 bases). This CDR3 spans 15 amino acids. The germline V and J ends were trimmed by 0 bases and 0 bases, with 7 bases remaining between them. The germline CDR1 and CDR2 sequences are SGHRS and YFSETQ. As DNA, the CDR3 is TGCGCCAGCAGCTTGGGGGAGAGCTCCTACAATGAGCAGTTCTTC. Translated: CASSLGESSYNEQFF.

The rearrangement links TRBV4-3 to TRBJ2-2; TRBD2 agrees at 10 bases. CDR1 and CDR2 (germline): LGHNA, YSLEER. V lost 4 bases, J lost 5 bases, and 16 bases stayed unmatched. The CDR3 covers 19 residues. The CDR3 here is CASSPWFLAGVSGTGELFF. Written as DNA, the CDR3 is TGCGCCAGCAGCCCTTGGTTCCTAGCGGGAGTGTCAGGAACCGGGGAGCTGTTTTTT.

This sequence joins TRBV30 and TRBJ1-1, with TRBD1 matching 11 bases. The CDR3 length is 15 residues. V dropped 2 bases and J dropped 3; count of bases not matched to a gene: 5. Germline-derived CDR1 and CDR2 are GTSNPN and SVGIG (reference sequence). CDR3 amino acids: CAWSLLGQGDTEAFF. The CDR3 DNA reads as TGTGCCTGGAGTCTGTTGGGACAGGGGGACACTGAAGCTTTCTTT.

This CDR3 is CASSEGGIDYGYTF. The CDR3 coding sequence is TGTGCCAGCAGTGAAGGGGGGATCGACTATGGCTACACCTTC. The chain links TRBV25-1 to TRBJ1-2; perhaps TRBD1 as D (5 bases). The CDR3 extends over 14 amino acids. The V end was cut by 2 bases, the J end by 3 bases, with 10 bases between. Germline V CDR1 and CDR2: MGHDK, SYGVNS.

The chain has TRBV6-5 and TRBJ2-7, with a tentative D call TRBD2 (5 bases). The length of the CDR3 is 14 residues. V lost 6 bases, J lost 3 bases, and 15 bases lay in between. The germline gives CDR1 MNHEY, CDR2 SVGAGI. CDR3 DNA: TGTGCCAGCAGGCCCACGGGGAGTTACTACGAGCAGTACTTC. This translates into CASRPTGSYYEQYF.

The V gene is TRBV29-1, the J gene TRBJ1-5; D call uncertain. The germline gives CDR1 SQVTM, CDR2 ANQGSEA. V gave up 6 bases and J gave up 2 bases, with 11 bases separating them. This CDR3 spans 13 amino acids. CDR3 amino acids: CSVRPGGNQPQHF. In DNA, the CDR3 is TGCAGCGTCCGCCCTGGGGGCAATCAGCCCCAGCATTTT.

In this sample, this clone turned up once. CDR3 sequence (DNA): TGCAGCGTGGACATACACGGATCTTTACCCTACGAGCAGTACTTC. Translated, it gives CSVDIHGSLPYEQYF. This chain joins TRBV29-1 and TRBJ2-7, with D maybe TRBD1 (5 bases). Germline lookup yields CDR1 SQVTM and CDR2 ANQGSEA. Trimming took off 6 bases at V and 2 bases at J, with 20 bases between the two ends. The CDR3 is made up of 15 amino acids.

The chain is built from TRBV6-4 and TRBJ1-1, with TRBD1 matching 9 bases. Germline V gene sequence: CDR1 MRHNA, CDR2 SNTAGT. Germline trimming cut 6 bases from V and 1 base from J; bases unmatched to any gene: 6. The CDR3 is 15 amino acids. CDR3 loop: CASREQGAGNTEAFF. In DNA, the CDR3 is TGTGCCAGCAGAGAACAGGGGGCAGGGAACACTGAAGCTTTCTTT.

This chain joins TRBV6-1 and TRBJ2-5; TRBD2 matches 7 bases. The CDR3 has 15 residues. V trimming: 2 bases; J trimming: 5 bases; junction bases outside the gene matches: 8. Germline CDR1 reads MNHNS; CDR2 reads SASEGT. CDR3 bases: TGTGCCAGCAGTGAACCGCAGGCGGGGGTGGAGACCCAGTACTTC. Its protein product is CASSEPQAGVETQYF.